Listed below are T cell receptor beta chains from one sample, sequenced in a study of response to subunit inactivated influenza vaccine. TCRdb independently ran MiXCR on the RT-PCR reads; one entry per CDR3 protein. The profile covers about 620,000 distinct CDR3 sequences, with approximately 10% appearing a single time and about 11% taken by the ten largest. These data are also associated with another study on T cells expressing NK-cell markers.

Sequenced here: PBMCs from blood, sampled on the day of vaccination. The receptors come from a man in his fifties who received an inactivated influenza vaccine. Each CDR3 is given with its conserved first and last residue. The D gene is left open where the match is weak. Size is omitted from some rows. Given values are once, few, many or a class for expanded clones.

TRBD1 TRBJ2-3 many TRBV5-1 16 TGCGCCAGCAGCTTGGTAGTAGGGGGCGCGAAAGATACGCAGTATTTT CASSLVVGGAKDTQYF
- TRBJ2-1 few TRBV28 14 TGTGCCAGCAGCCGCCGGATGGGTCCCAATGAGCAGTTCTTC CASSRRMGPNEQFF
TRBD2 TRBJ2-1 many TRBV4-2 19 TGTGCCAGCAGCCGTGGACTAGCGGGGGGGCATCAGTTTTACAATGAGCAGTTCTTC CASSRGLAGGHQFYNEQFF
- TRBJ2-7 - TRBV4-2 13 TGTGCCAACAGCCCGACAGATATCTACGAGCAGTACTTC CANSPTDIYEQYF
- TRBJ1-5 many TRBV5-1 15 TGCGCCAGCAGCTTGGGGCAGGGGCTAAATCAGCCCCAGCATTTT CASSLGQGLNQPQHF
TRBD2 TRBJ2-3 few TRBV4-2 15 TGTGCCAGCAGCCCTCTAGCGGGAACGGCAGATACGCAGTATTTT CASSPLAGTADTQYF
TRBD2 TRBJ2-7 few TRBV29-1 13 TGCAGCGTTGGCCCGGGAGGGGGTTACGAGCAGTACTTC CSVGPGGGYEQYF
TRBD2 TRBJ2-7 few TRBV6-2/TRBV6-3 19 TGTGCCAGCAGTTACTATGTAGGACTAGCGGGAGGACGGGCCTACGAGCAGTACTTC CASSYYVGLAGGRAYEQYF
- TRBJ2-3 many TRBV29-1 15 TGCAGCGTTGACGGAGGGGTTCGAAGCACAGATACGCAGTATTTT CSVDGGVRSTDTQYF
- TRBJ1-3 - TRBV6-5 16 TGTGCCAGCAGTTACTCGTCGGGGGAGGTTGGAAACACCATATATTTT CASSYSSGEVGNTIYF
- TRBJ2-5 - TRBV20-1 13 TGCAGTGCAACTAAGGACGGCCAAGAGACCCAGTACTTC CSATKDGQETQYF
- TRBJ2-7 many TRBV5-1 14 TGCGCCAGCAGCTTAAATGGCCCCCCGGTGGAGCAGTACTTC CASSLNGPPVEQYF
- TRBJ2-1 - TRBV9 15 TGTGCCAGCACCAAGACGCCTAGCTCCTACAATGAGCAGTTCTTC CASTKTPSSYNEQFF
- TRBJ1-4 - TRBV25-1 15 TGTGCCAGCAGTTTTAACAGGGTCACTAATGAAAAACTGTTTTTT CASSFNRVTNEKLFF
- TRBJ2-2 many TRBV29-1 17 TGCAGCGTTGAAGATTTCTCGGGACATCACGACACCGGGGAGCTGTTTTTT CSVEDFSGHHDTGELFF
TRBD1 TRBJ2-5 - TRBV4-3 15 TGCGCCAGCAGCCGAGACCGGACAGGGACAGAGACCCAGTACTTC CASSRDRTGTETQYF
- TRBJ2-1 - TRBV5-5 14 TGTGCCAGCACCGTACGTGGAGCCCGCAATGAGCAGTTCTTC CASTVRGARNEQFF
TRBD1 TRBJ2-5 few TRBV25-1 17 TGTGCCAGCAGTGAGCCCAGGGACAGAGGCCTCCAAGAGACCCAGTACTTC CASSEPRDRGLQETQYF
- TRBJ2-7 many TRBV14 13 TGTGCCAGCAGCCGCTTTGACTCTGGCGAGCAGTACTTC CASSRFDSGEQYF
- TRBJ2-1 few TRBV12-3/TRBV12-4 16 TGTGCCAGCAGCCCCGGGCCAGATATTTTTGGCAATGAGCAGTTCTTC CASSPGPDIFGNEQFF
- TRBJ2-3 few TRBV2 14 TGTGCCAGCAGGCCAGAAGGGGTCTCAGATACGCAGTATTTT CASRPEGVSDTQYF
TRBD2 TRBJ2-3 few TRBV10-2 15 TGCGCCAGCAGGGGACTAGCGCTGGGCACAGATACGCAGTATTTT CASRGLALGTDTQYF
TRBD1 TRBJ2-7 - TRBV6-1 14 TGTGCCAGCAGAACGGGACAGGGGGTCTACGAGCAGTACTTC CASRTGQGVYEQYF
- TRBJ1-4 many TRBV29-1 11 TGCAGCGTTGTAAGGGAGGAAAAACTGTTTTTT CSVVREEKLFF
TRBD2 TRBJ2-1 few TRBV7-3 15 TGTGCCAGCAGCATACTAGCGGGAGGGCCCTATGAGCAGTTCTTC CASSILAGGPYEQFF
- TRBJ2-7 many TRBV28 11 TGTGCCAGCAGGACAGGTTGGGAGCAGTACTTC CASRTGWEQYF
TRBD2 TRBJ2-5 many TRBV7-2 14 TGTGCCAGCAGCTTAGATGCGGGAGTGACGACCCAGTACTTC CASSLDAGVTTQYF
TRBD2 TRBJ2-2 - TRBV5-1 16 TGCGCCAGCAGCTCACTAGCGGGAGAGGTCACCGGGGAGCTGTTTTTT CASSSLAGEVTGELFF
- TRBJ2-6 few TRBV7-2 17 TGTGCCAGCAGCTTAACGACAGGTCTCTCTGGGGCCAACGTCCTGACTTTC CASSLTTGLSGANVLTF
TRBD2 TRBJ2-7 - TRBV11-2 18 TGTGCCAGCAGCTTCCTATCCGGACTAGCGGGAGGATCCTACGAGCAGTACTTC CASSFLSGLAGGSYEQYF
- TRBJ2-2 many TRBV3-1 15 TGTGCCAGCAGCCACGAGACTCTCTTCACCGGGGAGCTGTTTTTT CASSHETLFTGELFF
TRBD2 TRBJ2-1 many TRBV18 24 TGTGCCAGCTCAACTCTGACCGGGCTAGCGGGGGCCCACTACTCAGGGGCTTCCTACAATGAGCAGTTCTTC CASSTLTGLAGAHYSGASYNEQFF
- TRBJ1-5 many TRBV27 13 TGTGCCAGCAGCACGAATAGCAATCAGCCCCAGCATTTT CASSTNSNQPQHF
- TRBJ1-1 - TRBV18 15 TGTGCCAGCTCAGGGATGGGTACGGAGGAGGGCGAAGCTTTCTTT CASSGMGTEEGEAFF
TRBD2 TRBJ2-3 - TRBV20-1 18 TGCTGTGCTACCACGGGACTAGCGGGAGGACTTAGCACAGATACGCAGTATTTT CCATTGLAGGLSTDTQYF
TRBD1 TRBJ2-7 - TRBV7-9 16 TGTGCCAGCAGCTTCATAAACCGGGACAGAGACTACGAGCAGTACTTC CASSFINRDRDYEQYF
TRBD1 TRBJ2-1 - TRBV19 16 TGTGCCAGTAATCCTTCAACAGGACAGGGGTACAATGAGCAGTTCTTC CASNPSTGQGYNEQFF
TRBD2 TRBJ2-7 many TRBV20-1 13 TGCAGTGCCCGGGGGCTAGCGGGCTACGAGCAGTACTTC CSARGLAGYEQYF
- TRBJ2-1 few TRBV25-1 16 TGTGCCAGCAGTCCAGGGGGGGGAAGCGTCCGCAATGAGCAGTTCTTC CASSPGGGSVRNEQFF
- TRBJ1-1 - TRBV18 15 TGTGCCAGCTCACCACGGACAGCAGAGAACACTGAAGCTTTCTTT CASSPRTAENTEAFF
- TRBJ2-5 few TRBV9 13 TGTGCCAGCAGCGTCGGGGACGCGGGGACCCAGTACTTC CASSVGDAGTQYF